Shown below are 25 T cell receptor beta chains from a single sample sequenced in a study of vaccination and CD4 T cells after COVID-19. Treatment meaning: approximately 9-day PBMC culture with coronavirus spike peptide pools or control peptides (ViraFEST assay). CD4+ T lymphocytes from the unexposed donor were collected before the COVID-19 pandemic (2011-2018). Sequencing of the DNA from cultured CD4+ T cells was carried out with the Oncomine TCR Beta short-read assay. TCRdb re-derived calls from the PCR reads in MiXCR, one entry per CDR3 protein. The sample carries roughly 9,000 distinct CDR3 sequences, around half recorded once. For these receptors, no antigen is known. The sequencing input was CD4+ T cells from blood, cultured in vitro. These receptors were taken from a human donor in good health.

This chain joins TRBV10-1 and TRBJ2-7; D is ambiguous. Germline values: CDR1 WNHNN, CDR2 SYGVQD (reference sequence). This CDR3 comprises 15 residues. V lost 6 bases and J 2 bases, leaving 17 bases between the germline ends. In nucleotides, the CDR3 is TGCGCCAGCAGAATAAGGGTAGCCCGTACCTACGAGCAGTACTTC. Translated, it gives CASRIRVARTYEQYF.

This clonotype was found a few times. The CDR3 nucleotides are TGCAGTGCTGTTACAAGTGCCGTTTCACCCCTCCACTTT. It translates to CSAVTSAVSPLHF. The chain employs TRBV20-1 and TRBJ1-6; D remains unclear. The CDR3 consists of 13 residues. From germline, CDR1 is DFQATT and CDR2 SNEGSKA (reference sequence). Trimming took 5 bases from V and 9 from J, leaving 14 bases between them.

Note on this clonotype: The junction does not match germline at one end; this may be a read error. CDR3 region: CASRYSGTSGRSYEQYF. In DNA, the CDR3 is TGTGCCAGCAGATACTCCGGGACTAGCGGGAGATCCTACGAGCAGTACTTC. The rearrangement uses TRBV6-2 or TRBV6-3 and TRBJ2-7, with 14 bases fitting TRBD2. Germline V gene lookup returns CDR1 MNHEY and CDR2 SVGEGT. This CDR3 spans 17 amino acids.

This clonotype has more than one count but fewer than ten. The CDR3 DNA reads TGCAGTGGCAAGGAGTCCGGGCGTCGCAATCAGCCCCAGCATTTT. It codes for CSGKESGRRNQPQHF. V gene TRBV20-1 combines with J gene TRBJ1-5; D call uncertain. This CDR3 is built from 15 residues. V lost 7 bases to trimming and J lost 2 bases, with 18 bases between them. Germline CDR1 and CDR2: DFQATT and SNEGSKA (reference sequence).

The CDR3 spells CSARLLEQFF. The CDR3 DNA reads as TGCAGTGCCCGATTGCTTGAGCAGTTCTTC. This rearrangement joins TRBV20-1 to TRBJ2-1; D not certain. Germline V CDR1 and CDR2: DFQATT, SNEGSKA (reference sequence). This CDR3 is built from 10 residues. V was clipped by 6 bases and J by 9 bases, with 9 bases between them.

The chain recombines TRBV5-4 with TRBJ1-1; D is undetermined. The germline V and J ends were trimmed by 2 bases and 11 bases, with 19 bases remaining between them. This CDR3 spans 14 amino acids. Looked up from germline, CDR1 is SGHNT and CDR2 is YYREEE (reference sequence). CDR3 amino acids: CASSLGADSSFAFF. The CDR3 DNA reads as TGTGCCAGCAGCTTAGGAGCGGATTCCTCTTTTGCTTTCTTT.

The chain is built from TRBV20-1 and TRBJ2-3, with 9 positions matching TRBD2. This CDR3 region has 16 residues. V was clipped by 3 bases and J by 6 bases; unmatched bases: 13. CDR1 is DFQATT and CDR2 is SNEGSKA in the germline V gene (reference sequence). This CDR3 is CSASVFRASGKDTQYF. DNA for the CDR3: TGCAGTGCTAGTGTATTTAGGGCTAGCGGGAAGGATACGCAGTATTTT.

In its sample, this clonotype was seen a few times. This sequence joins TRBV19 and TRBJ1-5; 9 nucleotides align to TRBD1. The CDR3 is made up of 16 amino acids. V lost 7 bases, J lost 0 bases, and 7 bases stayed unmatched. Per the germline V gene, CDR1 is LNHDA and CDR2 is SQIVND (reference sequence). The DNA of the CDR3 is TGTGCCAGTAAGCGGGACAGGGATTTTAGCAATCAGCCCCAGCATTTT. Translated: CASKRDRDFSNQPQHF.

This clonotype has more than one count but fewer than ten. The V gene is TRBV7-6, the J gene TRBJ2-3, with D perhaps matching TRBD1 (6 bases). This CDR3 contains 18 residues. Per the germline V gene, CDR1 is SGHVS and CDR2 is FNYEAQ. Trimming removed 1 base from V and 4 bases from J, with 21 bases in between. CDR3: CASSLGPLGTPRADTQYF. CDR3 nucleotide sequence: TGTGCCAGCAGCTTAGGCCCCCTGGGGACACCTCGCGCAGATACGCAGTATTTT.

This clonotype was seen only a few times. CDR3 protein: CASSRQGTNYGYTF. For the CDR3, the DNA is TGTGCCAGCAGCAGACAGGGTACTAACTATGGCTACACCTTC. The chain employs TRBV6-1 and TRBJ1-2, with 7 bases that match TRBD1. Germline assignment: CDR1 MNHNS and CDR2 SASEGT. The trim removed 6 bases at V and 0 bases at J, leaving 4 bases unmatched. The CDR3 is 14 amino acids.

V and J are TRBV20-1 and TRBJ1-2, with 8 bases that match TRBD1. This CDR3 contains 14 residues. The germline gives CDR1 DFQATT, CDR2 SNEGSKA (reference sequence). The V gene end was trimmed by 5 bases and the J gene end by 5 bases; junction bases not matched to a gene: 10. CDR3 residues: CSAYFRDRSYGYTF. CDR3 nucleotides: TGCAGTGCTTACTTTAGGGACAGGTCATATGGCTACACCTTC.

The V and J genes are TRBV28 and TRBJ2-7, with unresolved D. Trimming stripped 7 bases from V and 5 bases from J, with 9 bases between. The CDR3 totals 11 residues. Germline V gene sequence: CDR1 MDHEN, CDR2 SYDVKM. CDR3 in amino acids: CASNQEHEQYF. Written as DNA, the CDR3 is TGTGCCAGCAACCAGGAACACGAGCAGTACTTC.

This clonotype has a handful of counts. The chain joins TRBV7-8 to TRBJ1-1; no clear D. V was trimmed by 4 bases and J by 12 bases, leaving 15 bases between them. This CDR3 has 12 residues. CDR1 and CDR2 from the germline V gene are SGHVS and FQNEAQ. In nucleotides, the CDR3 is TGTGCCAGCAGCTCTGTCCGGGCCCTTCCTTTCTTT. Translating gives CASSSVRALPFF. The whole variable domain, filled in from reference TRBV7-8 and TRBJ1-1, reads GAGVSQSPRYKVAKRGQDVALRCDPISGHVSLFWYQQALGQGPEFLTYFQNEAQLDKSGLPSDRFFAERPEGSVSTLKIQRTQQEDSAVYLCASSSVRALPFFGQGTRLTVV.

This clonotype was counted between two and nine times. The chain employs TRBV18 and TRBJ1-1; no clear D. With 3 bases removed from V and 0 bases from J, the gap between germline ends came to 8 bases. Germline V gene sequence: CDR1 KGHSH, CDR2 LQKENI. The CDR3 is made up of 14 amino acids. The CDR3 is CASSPGRMNTEAFF. The CDR3 DNA follows: TGTGCCAGCTCACCGGGCAGAATGAACACTGAAGCTTTCTTT.

The chain combines TRBV28 with TRBJ1-1; no reliable D call. There are 15 residues in the CDR3. The germline CDR1 and CDR2 sequences are MDHEN and SYDVKM. V was clipped by 1 base and J by 2 bases, with 11 bases between them. CDR3 amino acids: CASSLSGGFNTEAFF. The CDR3 nucleotides are TGTGCCAGCAGTTTATCTGGCGGATTCAACACTGAAGCTTTCTTT.

This clonotype was recorded a few times. The CDR3 DNA follows: TGTGCCAGCACTCGACAGGATACTCGCTCTGGAAACACCATATATTTT. Protein product: CASTRQDTRSGNTIYF. This rearrangement joins TRBV6-1 to TRBJ1-3, with a weak D call TRBD1 (6 bases). The CDR3 loop spans 16 amino acids. CDR1 MNHNS and CDR2 SASEGT come from the germline V gene. The V end was cut by 7 bases, the J end by 0 bases, with 16 bases between.

This sequence joins TRBV5-3 and TRBJ2-5; D tentatively reads TRBD1 or TRBD2 (5 bases each). TRBV5-3 falls under the ORF class, with uncertain function. The CDR3 is made up of 13 amino acids. The V and J ends lost 10 bases and 4 bases respectively, with 17 bases between them. The DNA for the CDR3 is TGTGCCGAGGGACCGCACTTGGGAGAGACCCAGTACTTC. Its protein is CAEGPHLGETQYF.

Concerning this clonotype itself: The conserved phenylalanine or tryptophan is not found at the CDR3 terminus, so this likely reflects a read error. The chain uses TRBV7-9 and TRBJ2-7; 9 nucleotides match TRBD2. Gene TRBJ2-5 matches the end of the DNA better, so the J call may be wrong. Germline V gene lookup returns CDR1 SEHNR and CDR2 FQNEAQ (reference sequence). The CDR3 consists of 15 residues. The CDR3 DNA sequence: TGTGCCAGCAGCTTCCTAGCGGGGATACAAGAGACCCAGTACCTC. Its protein is CASSFLAGIQETQYL.

The gene calls are TRBV19 and TRBJ1-6; 7 positions match TRBD1. V trimming: 0 bases; J trimming: 10 bases; junction bases outside the gene matches: 6. Germline-derived CDR1 and CDR2 are LNHDA and SQIVND (reference sequence). The CDR3 is 15 residues long. CDR3 amino acids: CASSIEATGNSPLHF. CDR3 DNA sequence: TGTGCCAGTAGTATAGAGGCGACAGGGAACTCACCCCTCCACTTT.

The chain couples TRBV6-5 to TRBJ1-2, with a tentative D call TRBD1 (5 bases). The CDR3 totals 17 residues. Germline V gene data show CDR1 as MNHEY and CDR2 as SVGAGI. Trimming cost V 4 bases and J 6 bases, with 24 bases left between them. The CDR3 DNA reads TGTGCCAGCAGTTCACACGGGAGTGCCGGGATACAGGATGGCTACACCTTC. This codes for CASSSHGSAGIQDGYTF.

CDR3 sequence reads: CASSESGTEEAFF. As DNA, the CDR3 is TGTGCCAGCAGTGAATCAGGGACGGAGGAAGCTTTCTTT. The chain couples TRBV25-1 to TRBJ1-1; a possible D gene is TRBD1 (5 bases). This CDR3 has 13 amino acids. Per germline, CDR1 MGHDK and CDR2 SYGVNS. V dropped 1 base and J dropped 8 bases, with 11 bases sitting between them.

The CDR3 nucleotides read TGTGCCAGCAGCTTGGCGGCAGGCGTGGCGGATATCTATGGCTACACCTTC. Amino acid sequence: CASSLAAGVADIYGYTF. The chain uses TRBV5-8 and TRBJ1-2; D call uncertain. The CDR3 runs 17 residues. V shed 0 bases and J shed 4 bases, with 19 bases lying between them. The germline gives CDR1 SGHTS, CDR2 YDEGEE.

The chain is built from TRBV20-1 and TRBJ2-3; TRBD2 matches 8 bases. The CDR3 consists of 17 residues. The germline V gene encodes CDR1 DFQATT and CDR2 SNEGSKA (reference sequence). Trimming cost V 4 bases and J 5 bases; bases outside gene matches: 17. The CDR3 nucleotides read TGCAGTGCTACGCCGGGGGTCGCGGGGGGCATGGTAGATACGCAGTATTTT. It translates to CSATPGVAGGMVDTQYF.

The CDR3 DNA is TGTGCCAGCAGCTTGACAGGGGCTGCCAGTGAGCAGTTCTTC. Amino acids: CASSLTGAASEQFF. The chain links TRBV11-3 to TRBJ2-1; 8 nucleotides align to TRBD1. With 3 bases clipped from V and 9 bases from J, the junction kept 7 bases outside the gene matches. The CDR3 has 14 residues. The V gene's germline CDR1 is SGHNT and CDR2 YENEEA.

The genes are TRBV20-1 and TRBJ1-2; 9 bases map to TRBD1. The CDR3 extends over 14 amino acids. After removal of 6 bases from V and 4 bases from J, the junction contained 9 bases not matched to a gene. Germline values: CDR1 DFQATT, CDR2 SNEGSKA (reference sequence). CDR3 coding DNA: TGCAGTGCCAGCCGGGACAGGGACATCTATGGCTACACCTTC. Translating gives CSASRDRDIYGYTF.